These 16 T cell receptor beta chains came from one sample sequenced in a study of blood T cell repertoires in COVID-19. The protocol was immunoSEQ multiplex PCR, while the TCRdb copy is restricted to in-frame clones and leaves out a portion. Of approximately 200,000 clones listed, about 86% are singletons. The sample taken for sequencing was PBMCs or T cells enriched from blood (not recorded which). These receptors were collected from a woman aged 40 to 50 with acute COVID-19.

The chain links TRBV5-1 to TRBJ2-1; 13 bases align to TRBD2. V lost 1 base and J lost 8; bases outside the gene matches: 6. CDR1 SGHRS and CDR2 YFSETQ come from the germline V gene. The CDR3 length is 16 residues. CDR3 region: CASSLLTSGRKHEQFF. DNA for the CDR3: TGCGCCAGCAGCTTGCTGACTAGCGGGAGGAAGCATGAGCAGTTCTTC.

The V and J genes are TRBV19 and TRBJ1-5; no reliable D call. V was pared by 6 bases and J by 0 bases, with 12 bases between. Per germline, CDR1 LNHDA and CDR2 SQIVND (reference sequence). The CDR3 extends over 15 amino acids. Here the CDR3 reads CASRAQSYSNQPQHF. CDR3 bases: TGTGCCAGTAGGGCACAGAGCTATAGCAATCAGCCCCAGCATTTT.

This clone has a single count. The V gene is TRBV11-2, the J gene TRBJ1-1; no firm D call. V lost 2 bases, J lost 5 bases, and 15 bases lay in between. The germline gives CDR1 SGHAT, CDR2 FQNNGV. The CDR3 spans 15 residues. The CDR3 DNA follows: TGTGCCAGCAGCTTATCGCCCGGATTCGGGACTGAAGCTTTCTTT. It yields the protein CASSLSPGFGTEAFF.

The J gene is TRBJ1-5, the V gene TRBV15, with 8 bases that match TRBD1. V trimming: 2 bases; J trimming: 5 bases; junction bases outside the gene matches: 5. This CDR3 has 15 residues. Germline CDR1 and CDR2: LNHNV and YYDKDF (reference sequence). The CDR3 nucleotides read TGTGCCACCAGCAGAACGACAGGGGTCGATCAGCCCCAGCATTTT. Amino acids: CATSRTTGVDQPQHF.

The genes are TRBV29-1 and TRBJ1-2; the D gene is possibly TRBD1 (5 bases). Germline V gene sequence: CDR1 SQVTM, CDR2 ANQGSEA. CDR3 size: 15 residues. Trimming removed 5 bases at V and 4 bases at J, with 20 bases between. In nucleotides, the CDR3 is TGCAGCGTTCCGGACAAGGATTCTCTTGCCTATGGCTACACCTTC. Its protein product is CSVPDKDSLAYGYTF.

In DNA form, the CDR3 reads TGTGCCAGCTCCCAAAGCGGGAACTACATTCAGTACTTC. It translates to CASSQSGNYIQYF. This chain joins TRBV5-6 and TRBJ2-4, with TRBD2 matching over 7 bases. Trimming at V came to 7 bases and at J to 8 bases, leaving 9 bases not matched to a gene. CDR3 length equals 13 residues. The V gene's germline CDR1 is SGHDT and CDR2 YYEEEE.

A few counts support this clone. The rearrangement joins TRBV4-1 to TRBJ1-3; no definite D call. V was pared by 0 bases and J by 2 bases, with 11 bases between. Germline loops: CDR1 MGHRA, CDR2 YSYEKL. The CDR3 loop spans 16 amino acids. CDR3 residues: CASSQEAREAGNTIYF. The CDR3 DNA is TGCGCCAGCAGCCAAGAGGCGAGGGAAGCTGGAAACACCATATATTTT.

This chain links TRBV20-1 with TRBJ1-6; TRBD1 is a possible D gene (5 bases). Trimming took off 3 bases at V and 8 bases at J, with 17 bases between the two ends. CDR1 is DFQATT, CDR2 SNEGSKA, per germline (reference sequence). CDR3 length: 15 residues. The CDR3 coding sequence is TGCAGTGCTAGTAGGCAGGGCCGTTTGGATTCACCCCTCCACTTT. Its translation: CSASRQGRLDSPLHF.

As DNA, the CDR3 is TGTGCCACCAGTGATTTTGAGGGGGCCAAATCCAATGAGCAGTTCTTC. Translated, it gives CATSDFEGAKSNEQFF. The V gene is TRBV24-1, the J gene TRBJ2-1; 7 nucleotides agree with TRBD1. The CDR3 extends over 16 amino acids. Trimming at V came to 1 base and at J to 6 bases, leaving 8 bases not matched to a gene. Germline loops: CDR1 KGHDR, CDR2 SFDVKD.

The CDR3 loop is CASSLGGGDNSPLHF. The CDR3 region has the DNA TGTGCCAGCAGTTTAGGAGGGGGCGATAATTCACCCCTCCACTTT. The chain links TRBV28 to TRBJ1-6; 7 bases map to TRBD1. The germline V gene has CDR1 MDHEN and CDR2 SYDVKM. CDR3 length equals 15 residues. V trimming: 2 bases; J trimming: 5 bases; junction bases outside the gene matches: 3.

The chain is built from TRBV27 and TRBJ1-1, with D uncertain. V was cut by 3 bases and J by 0 bases, with 8 bases left in between. This CDR3 has 14 amino acids. Germline loops: CDR1 MNHEY, CDR2 SMNVEV (reference sequence). CDR3 region: CASSFWPLNTEAFF. CDR3 DNA sequence: TGTGCCAGCAGTTTCTGGCCGTTGAACACTGAAGCTTTCTTT.

The chain recombines TRBV5-8 with TRBJ2-3; D unresolved. The CDR3 runs to 16 residues. The V gene lost 4 bases and the J gene lost 3 bases, with 18 bases spanning the gap. Germline assignment: CDR1 SGHTS and CDR2 YDEGEE. The CDR3 spells CASSPQRLVGTDTQYF. Written as DNA, the CDR3 is TGTGCCAGCAGCCCACAGAGATTAGTAGGAACAGATACGCAGTATTTT.

The chain is built from TRBV5-8 and TRBJ1-2; TRBD1 matches 8 bases. V was pared by 4 bases and J by 5 bases, with 4 bases of the junction left unmatched. Germline V gene sequence: CDR1 SGHTS, CDR2 YDEGEE. This CDR3 region has 13 residues. CDR3 residues: CASSTDRVYGYTF. DNA of the CDR3: TGTGCCAGCAGCACGGACAGGGTATATGGCTACACCTTC.

The chain recombines TRBV4-1 with TRBJ1-6, with TRBD1 matching 7 bases. The CDR3 runs to 15 residues. Germline values: CDR1 MGHRA, CDR2 YSYEKL. With V trimmed by 0 bases and J by 10 bases, 6 bases remained unmatched. This CDR3 is CASSQERQGGSPLHF. CDR3 coding DNA: TGCGCCAGCAGCCAAGAAAGGCAGGGGGGATCACCCCTCCACTTT.

The chain uses TRBV11-2 and TRBJ2-5; 10 nucleotides match TRBD1. The CDR3 is 16 residues long. Germline V gene data show CDR1 as SGHAT and CDR2 as FQNNGV. J lost 3 bases, V lost 3 bases, and 7 bases had no gene match. The chain's CDR3 is CASSFTPGQGKETQYF. The CDR3 coding sequence is TGTGCCAGCAGCTTCACCCCGGGACAGGGGAAAGAGACCCAGTACTTC.

The rearrangement uses TRBV29-1 and TRBJ1-2; the D gene is possibly TRBD1 (5 bases). There are 11 residues in the CDR3. CDR1 SQVTM and CDR2 ANQGSEA come from the germline V gene. Trimming cost V 5 bases and J 8 bases, with 12 bases left between them. The CDR3 loop reads CSVLGAQGYTF. In DNA, the CDR3 is TGCAGCGTTCTTGGGGCACAGGGCTACACCTTC.